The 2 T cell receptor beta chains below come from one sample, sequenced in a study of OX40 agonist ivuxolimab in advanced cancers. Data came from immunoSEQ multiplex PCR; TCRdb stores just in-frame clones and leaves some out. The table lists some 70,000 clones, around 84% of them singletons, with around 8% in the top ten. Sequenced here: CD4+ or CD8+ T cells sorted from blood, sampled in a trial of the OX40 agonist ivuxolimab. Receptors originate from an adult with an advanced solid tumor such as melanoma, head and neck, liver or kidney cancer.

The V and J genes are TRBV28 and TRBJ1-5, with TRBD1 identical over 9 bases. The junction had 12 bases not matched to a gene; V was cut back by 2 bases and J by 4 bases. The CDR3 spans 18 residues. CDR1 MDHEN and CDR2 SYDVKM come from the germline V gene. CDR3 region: CASSLIGTGTGHNQPQHF. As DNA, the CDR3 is TGTGCCAGCAGTTTAATTGGGACCGGGACAGGGCATAATCAGCCCCAGCATTTT.

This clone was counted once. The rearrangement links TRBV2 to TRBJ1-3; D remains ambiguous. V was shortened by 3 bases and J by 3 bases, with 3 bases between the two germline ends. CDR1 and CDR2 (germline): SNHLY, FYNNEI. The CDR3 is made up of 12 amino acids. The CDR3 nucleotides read TGTGCCAGCAGTGAGAATGGAAACACCATATATTTT. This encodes CASSENGNTIYF.